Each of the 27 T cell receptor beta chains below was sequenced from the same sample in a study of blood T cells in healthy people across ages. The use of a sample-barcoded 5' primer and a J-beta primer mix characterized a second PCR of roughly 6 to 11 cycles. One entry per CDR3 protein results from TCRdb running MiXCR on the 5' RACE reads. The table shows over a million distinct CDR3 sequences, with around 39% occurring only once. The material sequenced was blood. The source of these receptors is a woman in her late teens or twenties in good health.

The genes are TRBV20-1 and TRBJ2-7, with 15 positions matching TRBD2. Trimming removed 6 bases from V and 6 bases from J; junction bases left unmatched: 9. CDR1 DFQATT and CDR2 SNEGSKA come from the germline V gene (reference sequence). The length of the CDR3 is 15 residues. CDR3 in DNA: TGCAGTGCACCGGGACTAGCGGGGGGCAGTTCCGAGCAGTACTTC. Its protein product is CSAPGLAGGSSEQYF.

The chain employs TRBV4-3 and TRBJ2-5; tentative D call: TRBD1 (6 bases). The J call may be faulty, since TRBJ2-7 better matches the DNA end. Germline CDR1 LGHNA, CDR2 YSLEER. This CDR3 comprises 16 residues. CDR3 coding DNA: TGCGCCAGCAGCCAGGCGAGGCAGGGGCCTTCCTACGAGCAGTACTTC. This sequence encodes CASSQARQGPSYEQYF.

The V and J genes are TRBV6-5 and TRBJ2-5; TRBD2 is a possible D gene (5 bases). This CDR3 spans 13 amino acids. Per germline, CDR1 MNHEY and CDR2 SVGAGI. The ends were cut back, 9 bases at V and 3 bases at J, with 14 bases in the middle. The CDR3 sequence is CASSRLTKETQYF. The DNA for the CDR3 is TGTGCCAGTTCGAGACTAACTAAAGAGACCCAGTACTTC.

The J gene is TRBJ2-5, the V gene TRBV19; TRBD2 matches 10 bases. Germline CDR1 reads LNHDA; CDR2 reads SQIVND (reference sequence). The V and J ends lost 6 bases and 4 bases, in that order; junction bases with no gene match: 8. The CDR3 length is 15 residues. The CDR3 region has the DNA TGTGCCAGTAGCCGAGGACTAGCGGCCCTAGAGACCCAGTACTTC. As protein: CASSRGLAALETQYF. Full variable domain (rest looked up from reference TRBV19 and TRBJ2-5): DGGITQSPKYLFRKEGQNVTLSCEQNLNHDAMYWYRQDPGQGLRLIYYSQIVNDFQKGDIAEGYSVSREKKESFPLTVTSAQKNPTAFYLCASSRGLAALETQYFGPGTRLLVL.

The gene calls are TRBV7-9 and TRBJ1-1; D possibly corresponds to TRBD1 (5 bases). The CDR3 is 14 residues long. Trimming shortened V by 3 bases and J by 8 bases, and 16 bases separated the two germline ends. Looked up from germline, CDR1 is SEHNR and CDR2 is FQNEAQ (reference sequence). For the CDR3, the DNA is TGTGCCAGCAGCTTCCAGGGTACCGGCGGGGAAGCTTTCTTT. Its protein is CASSFQGTGGEAFF.

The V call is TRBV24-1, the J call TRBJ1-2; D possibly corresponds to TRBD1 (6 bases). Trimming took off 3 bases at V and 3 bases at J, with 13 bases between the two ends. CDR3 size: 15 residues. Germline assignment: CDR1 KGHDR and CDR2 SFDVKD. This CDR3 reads CATSDHGAGDYGYTF. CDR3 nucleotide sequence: TGTGCCACCAGTGATCACGGCGCAGGGGACTATGGCTACACCTTC.

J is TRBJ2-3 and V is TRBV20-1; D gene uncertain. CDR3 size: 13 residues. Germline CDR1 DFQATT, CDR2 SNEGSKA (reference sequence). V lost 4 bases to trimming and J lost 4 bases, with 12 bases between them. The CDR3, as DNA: TGCAGTGCTAATAGTAGCCCGGCAGATACGCAGTATTTT. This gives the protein CSANSSPADTQYF.

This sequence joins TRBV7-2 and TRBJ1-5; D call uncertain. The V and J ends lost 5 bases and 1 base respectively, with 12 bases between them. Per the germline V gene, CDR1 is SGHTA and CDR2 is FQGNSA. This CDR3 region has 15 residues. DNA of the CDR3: TGTGCCAGCAGCACAGAAGCCGTGAGCAATCAGCCCCAGCATTTT. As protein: CASSTEAVSNQPQHF.

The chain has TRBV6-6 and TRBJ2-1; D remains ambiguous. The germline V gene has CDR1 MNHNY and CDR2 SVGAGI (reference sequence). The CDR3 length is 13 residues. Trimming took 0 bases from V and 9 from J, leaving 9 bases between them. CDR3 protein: CASSYSVPTEQFF. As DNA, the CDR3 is TGTGCCAGCAGTTACTCGGTCCCCACTGAGCAGTTCTTC.

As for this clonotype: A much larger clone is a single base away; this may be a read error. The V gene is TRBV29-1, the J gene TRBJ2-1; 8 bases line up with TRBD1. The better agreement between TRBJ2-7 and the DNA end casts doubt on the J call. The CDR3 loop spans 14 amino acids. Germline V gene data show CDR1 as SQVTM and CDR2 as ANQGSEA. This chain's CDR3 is CSVRGTGSYNEQYF. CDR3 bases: TGCAGCGTGAGGGGGACAGGTTCCTACAATGAGCAGTACTTC.

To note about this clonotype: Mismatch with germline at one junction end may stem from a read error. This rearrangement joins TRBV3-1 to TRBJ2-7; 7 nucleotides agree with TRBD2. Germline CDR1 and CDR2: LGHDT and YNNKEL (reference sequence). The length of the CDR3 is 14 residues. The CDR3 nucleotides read TGTGCCGGCAGCCAAGGGAGGGCCCACTACGAGCAGTACTTC. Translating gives CAGSQGRAHYEQYF.

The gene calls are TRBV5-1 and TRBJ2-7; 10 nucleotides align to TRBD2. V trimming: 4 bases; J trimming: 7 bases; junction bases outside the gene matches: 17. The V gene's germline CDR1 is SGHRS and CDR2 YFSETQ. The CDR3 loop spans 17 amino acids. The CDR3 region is CASSLGLASGPFGEQYF. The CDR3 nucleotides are TGCGCCAGCAGCCTGGGACTAGCGAGCGGCCCGTTCGGGGAGCAGTACTTC.

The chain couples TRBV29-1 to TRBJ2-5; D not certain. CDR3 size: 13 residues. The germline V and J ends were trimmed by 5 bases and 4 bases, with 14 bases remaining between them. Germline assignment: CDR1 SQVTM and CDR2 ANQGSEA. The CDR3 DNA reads TGCAGCGTTCTCGGCTGTTTATCAGAGACCCAGTACTTC. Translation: CSVLGCLSETQYF.

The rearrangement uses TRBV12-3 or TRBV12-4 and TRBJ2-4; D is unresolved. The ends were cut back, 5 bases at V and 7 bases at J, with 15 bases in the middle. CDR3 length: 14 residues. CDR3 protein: CASSPDGRWNIQYF. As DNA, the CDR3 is TGTGCCAGCAGTCCAGACGGACGGTGGAACATTCAGTACTTC.

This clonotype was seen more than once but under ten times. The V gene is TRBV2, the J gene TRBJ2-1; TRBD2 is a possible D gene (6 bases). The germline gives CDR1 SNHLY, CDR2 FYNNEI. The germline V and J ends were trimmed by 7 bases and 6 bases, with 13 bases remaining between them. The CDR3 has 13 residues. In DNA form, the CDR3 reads TGTGCCAGCACAGGACTAAAAGGCAATGAGCAGTTCTTC. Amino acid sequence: CASTGLKGNEQFF. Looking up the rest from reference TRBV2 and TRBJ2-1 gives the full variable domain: EPEVTQTPSHQVTQMGQEVILRCVPISNHLYFYWYRQILGQKVEFLVSFYNNEISEKSEIFDDQFSVERPDGSNFTLKIRSTKLEDSAMYFCASTGLKGNEQFFGPGTRLTVL.

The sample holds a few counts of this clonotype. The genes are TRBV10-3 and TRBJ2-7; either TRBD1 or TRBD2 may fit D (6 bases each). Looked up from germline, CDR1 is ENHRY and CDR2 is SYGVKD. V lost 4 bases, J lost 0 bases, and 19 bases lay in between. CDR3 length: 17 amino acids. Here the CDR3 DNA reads TGTGCCATCAGTGTAATGGGGGGCGGGACTTCCTCCTACGAGCAGTACTTC. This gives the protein CAISVMGGGTSSYEQYF.

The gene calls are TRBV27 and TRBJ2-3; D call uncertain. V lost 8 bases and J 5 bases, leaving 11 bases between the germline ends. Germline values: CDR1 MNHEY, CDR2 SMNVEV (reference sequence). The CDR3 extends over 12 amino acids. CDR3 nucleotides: TGTGCCAGCGCGTTCCCCGGAGATACGCAGTATTTT. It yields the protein CASAFPGDTQYF.

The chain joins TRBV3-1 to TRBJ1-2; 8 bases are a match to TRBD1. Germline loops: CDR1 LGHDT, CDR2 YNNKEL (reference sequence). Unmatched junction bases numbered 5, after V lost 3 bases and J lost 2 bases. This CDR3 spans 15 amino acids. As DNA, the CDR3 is TGTGCCAGCAGCCAGCGGGACAGGAGAAACTATGGCTACACCTTC. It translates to CASSQRDRRNYGYTF.

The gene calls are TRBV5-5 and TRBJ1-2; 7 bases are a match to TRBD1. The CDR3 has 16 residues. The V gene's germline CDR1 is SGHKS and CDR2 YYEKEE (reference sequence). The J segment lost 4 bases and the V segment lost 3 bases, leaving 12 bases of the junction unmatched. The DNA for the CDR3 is TGTGCCAGCAGCTCGACCGGGACAGCCGATGTCTATGGCTACACCTTC. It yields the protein CASSSTGTADVYGYTF.

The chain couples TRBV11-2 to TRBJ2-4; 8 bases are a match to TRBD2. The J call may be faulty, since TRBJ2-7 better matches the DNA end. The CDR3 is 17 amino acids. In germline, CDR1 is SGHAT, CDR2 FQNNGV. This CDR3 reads CASSFPAAGGLSYEQYF. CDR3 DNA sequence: TGTGCCAGCAGCTTCCCGGCGGCGGGAGGCCTTTCCTACGAGCAGTACTTC.

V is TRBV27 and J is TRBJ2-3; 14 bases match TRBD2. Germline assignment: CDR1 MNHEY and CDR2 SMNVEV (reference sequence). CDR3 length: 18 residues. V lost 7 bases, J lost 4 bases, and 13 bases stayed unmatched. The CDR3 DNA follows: TGTGCCAGCACCCTAAGAGGGACTAGCGGGAGTAGCGCAGATACGCAGTATTTT. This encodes CASTLRGTSGSSADTQYF.

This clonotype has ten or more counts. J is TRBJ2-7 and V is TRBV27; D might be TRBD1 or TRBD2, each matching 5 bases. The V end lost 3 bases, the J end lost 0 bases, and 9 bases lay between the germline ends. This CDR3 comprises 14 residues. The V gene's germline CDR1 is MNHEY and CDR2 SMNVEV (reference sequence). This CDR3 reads CASSFKGSSYEQYF. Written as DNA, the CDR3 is TGTGCCAGCAGTTTTAAGGGGAGCTCCTACGAGCAGTACTTC.

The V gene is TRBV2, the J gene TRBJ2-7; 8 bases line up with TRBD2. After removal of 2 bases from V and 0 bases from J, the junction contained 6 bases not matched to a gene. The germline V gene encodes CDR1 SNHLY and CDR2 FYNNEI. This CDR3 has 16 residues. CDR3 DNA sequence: TGTGCCAGCAGTGAAAGGGGCGGGAGGAGCTCCTACGAGCAGTACTTC. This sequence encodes CASSERGGRSSYEQYF.

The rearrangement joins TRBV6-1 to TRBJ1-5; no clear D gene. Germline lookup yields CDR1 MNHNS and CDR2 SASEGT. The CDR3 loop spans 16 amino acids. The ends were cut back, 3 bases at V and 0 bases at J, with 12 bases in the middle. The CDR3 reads CASSEHPSNSNQPQHF. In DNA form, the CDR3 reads TGTGCCAGCAGTGAGCACCCAAGTAATAGCAATCAGCCCCAGCATTTT.

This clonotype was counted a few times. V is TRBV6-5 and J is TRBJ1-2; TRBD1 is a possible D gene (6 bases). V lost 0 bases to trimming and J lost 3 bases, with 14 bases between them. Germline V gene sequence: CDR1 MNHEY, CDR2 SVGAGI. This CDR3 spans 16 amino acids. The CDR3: CASSYSGHRADYGYTF. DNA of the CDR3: TGTGCCAGCAGTTACTCGGGACATCGGGCGGACTATGGCTACACCTTC.

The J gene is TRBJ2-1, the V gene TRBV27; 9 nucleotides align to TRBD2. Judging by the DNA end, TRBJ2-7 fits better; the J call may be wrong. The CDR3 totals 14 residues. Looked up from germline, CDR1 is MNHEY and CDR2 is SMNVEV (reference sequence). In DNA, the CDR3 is TGTGCCAGCAGCGCGGGAGGGGCCTACAATGAGCAGTACTTC. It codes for CASSAGGAYNEQYF.

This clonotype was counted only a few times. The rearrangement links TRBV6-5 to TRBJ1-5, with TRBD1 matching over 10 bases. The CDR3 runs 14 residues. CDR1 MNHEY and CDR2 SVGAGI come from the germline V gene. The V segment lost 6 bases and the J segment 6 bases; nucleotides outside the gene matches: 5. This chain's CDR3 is CASSRQGARQPQHF. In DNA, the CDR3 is TGTGCCAGCAGCCGACAGGGGGCCCGTCAGCCCCAGCATTTT.